A selection of T cell receptor beta chains follows, all from one sample in a study of CXCR3-negative and CXCR3-positive naive CD8 T cells. Each CDR3 protein gets one entry in TCRdb, which reprocessed the 5' RACE reads and gives no DNA. This specimen shows about 130,000 distinct CDR3 sequences; the ten leading clones hold 0.59%. Input material: naive CXCR3+ CD8+ T cells from blood. Every receptor here comes from a human donor in good health. Some clones in this sample may be carry-over from other donors' samples. CDR3s include the opening cysteine and the closing phenylalanine or tryptophan.

V gene	J gene	CDR3 protein
TRBV7-9	TRBJ2-1	CASSLVPLSSYNEQFF
TRBV7-9	TRBJ1-1	CASSSTREGAWTEAFF
TRBV7-3	TRBJ2-3	CASSHESSSLTDTQYF
TRBV28	TRBJ1-2	CASSPLGEGASNYGYTF
TRBV10-2	TRBJ2-3	CASSEGDYSTDTQYF
TRBV20-1	TRBJ2-3	CSAPLSGTISTDTQYF
TRBV7-7	TRBJ2-5	CASSLRQEQETQYF
TRBV7-2	TRBJ1-6	CASSYLDSHSPLHF
TRBV7-2	TRBJ2-3	CASSLGASGGLSTDTQYF
TRBV12-3/TRBV12-4	TRBJ2-3	CASSSQGTTDTQYF
TRBV29-1	TRBJ1-2	CSVPRQGVYGYTF
TRBV28	TRBJ1-6	CASSFSDSSPLHF
TRBV11-2	TRBJ2-1	CASSLGPRTPYNEQFF
TRBV14	TRBJ2-1	CASSPVGGPEQFF
TRBV5-5	TRBJ2-1	CASSLGAVLYNEQFF
TRBV20-1	TRBJ1-3	CSSLDRAPSGNTIYF